This T cell receptor beta chain came from a study of response to subunit inactivated influenza vaccine. Study conclusions and caveats: Authors suggested seasonal influenza vaccinations each recruit few new T cells.

The germline V gene has CDR1 SGHVS and CDR2 FNYEAQ. V shed 4 bases and J shed 2 bases, with 12 bases lying between them. The CDR3 is made up of 14 amino acids. Remarks on this clonotype: Its antigen is unknown.

TCRdb reprocessed the RT-PCR reads via MiXCR and lists one record per CDR3 protein. This table has some 540,000 distinct CDR3 sequences, under 25% appearing once. These data were also reused for a study on T cells expressing NK-cell markers. From that report: cDNA encoding TCR beta was synthesized via 5'RACE template switching incorporating UMIs. In the group of eight sequenced donors, seven were HCMV-seropositive and one was seronegative. Of the CD8+ T cells in about 6 donors, about 1.0-7.0% belonged to dominant NKG2C+ clonotypes. Also leading the CD3+CD56-NKG2C+ fraction in several donors were these clonotypes.

The chain is built from TRBV7-6 and TRBJ2-7, with a possible D match to TRBD2 (5 bases). The TCR originated in a man in his fifties or sixties who received an inactivated influenza vaccine. Sequencing was performed on CD4+ T cells sorted from PBMCs, taken 12 days after vaccination. The CDR3 sequence: CASSSLAYTYEQYF. CDR3 coding DNA: TGTGCCAGCAGCTCTTTAGCGTACACCTACGAGCAGTACTTC.